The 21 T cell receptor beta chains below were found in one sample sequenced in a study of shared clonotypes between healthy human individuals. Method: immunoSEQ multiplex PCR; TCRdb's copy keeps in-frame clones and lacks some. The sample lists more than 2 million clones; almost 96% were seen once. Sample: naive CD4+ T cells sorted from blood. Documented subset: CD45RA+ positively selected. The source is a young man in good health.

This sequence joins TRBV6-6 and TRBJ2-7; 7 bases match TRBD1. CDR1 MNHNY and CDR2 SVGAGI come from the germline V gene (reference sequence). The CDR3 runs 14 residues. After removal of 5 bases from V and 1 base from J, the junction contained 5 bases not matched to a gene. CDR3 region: CASSPDRASYEQYF. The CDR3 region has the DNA TGTGCCAGCAGTCCCGACAGGGCATCCTACGAGCAGTACTTC.

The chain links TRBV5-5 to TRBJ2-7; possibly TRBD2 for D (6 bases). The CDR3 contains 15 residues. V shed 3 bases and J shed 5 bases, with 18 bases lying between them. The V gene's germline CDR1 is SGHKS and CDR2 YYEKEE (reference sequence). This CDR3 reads CASSSLTGQRDEQYF. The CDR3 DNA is TGTGCCAGCAGCTCTTTAACAGGTCAGCGGGACGAGCAGTACTTC.

The CDR3 DNA sequence: TGTGCCAGCAGTGGGGGCTCTTTTAGCTCCTACGAGCAGTACTTC. It is translated as CASSGGSFSSYEQYF. The chain uses TRBV2 and TRBJ2-7; D may be TRBD1 (5 bases). The V and J ends lost 4 bases and 0 bases respectively, with 13 bases between them. Germline V gene sequence: CDR1 SNHLY, CDR2 FYNNEI. The CDR3 has 15 residues.

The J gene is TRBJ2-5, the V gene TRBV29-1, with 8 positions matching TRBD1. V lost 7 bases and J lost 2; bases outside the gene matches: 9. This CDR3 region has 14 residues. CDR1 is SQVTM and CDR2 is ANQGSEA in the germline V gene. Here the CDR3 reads CSGVGQVFQETQYF. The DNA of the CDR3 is TGCAGCGGAGTGGGACAGGTTTTTCAAGAGACCCAGTACTTC.

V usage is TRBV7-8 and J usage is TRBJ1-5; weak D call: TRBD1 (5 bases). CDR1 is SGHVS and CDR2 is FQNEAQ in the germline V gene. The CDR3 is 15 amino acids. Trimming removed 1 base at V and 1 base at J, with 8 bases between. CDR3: CASSLDGGSNQPQHF. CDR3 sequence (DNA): TGTGCCAGCAGCTTAGACGGGGGGAGCAATCAGCCCCAGCATTTT.

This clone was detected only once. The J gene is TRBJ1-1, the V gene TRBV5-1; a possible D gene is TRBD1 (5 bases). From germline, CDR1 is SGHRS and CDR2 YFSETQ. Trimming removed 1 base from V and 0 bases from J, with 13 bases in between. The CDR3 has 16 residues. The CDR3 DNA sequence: TGCGCCAGCAGCTTGACCCAGGGATGGTTGAACACTGAAGCTTTCTTT. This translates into CASSLTQGWLNTEAFF.

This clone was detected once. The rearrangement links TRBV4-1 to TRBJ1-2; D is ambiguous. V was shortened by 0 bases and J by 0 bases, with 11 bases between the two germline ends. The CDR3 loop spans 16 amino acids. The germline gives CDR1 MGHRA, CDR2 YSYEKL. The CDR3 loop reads CASSQDKAFANYGYTF. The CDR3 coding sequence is TGCGCCAGCAGCCAAGATAAGGCGTTTGCTAACTATGGCTACACCTTC.

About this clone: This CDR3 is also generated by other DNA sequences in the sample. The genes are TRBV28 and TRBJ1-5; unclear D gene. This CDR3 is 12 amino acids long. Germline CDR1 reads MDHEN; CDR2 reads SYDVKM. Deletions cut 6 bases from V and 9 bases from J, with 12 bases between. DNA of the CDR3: TGTGCCAGCAGCCTACTACGTGGGCCCCAGCATTTT. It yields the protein CASSLLRGPQHF. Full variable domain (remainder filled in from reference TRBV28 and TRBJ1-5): DVKVTQSSRYLVKRTGEKVFLECVQDMDHENMFWYRQDPGLGLRLIYFSYDVKMKEKGDIPEGYSVSREKKERFSLILESASTNQTSMYLCASSLLRGPQHFGDGTRLSIL.

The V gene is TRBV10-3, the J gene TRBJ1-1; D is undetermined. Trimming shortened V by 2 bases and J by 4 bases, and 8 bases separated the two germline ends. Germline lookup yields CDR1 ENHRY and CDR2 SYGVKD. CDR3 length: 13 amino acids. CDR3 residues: CAISEGVGTEAFF. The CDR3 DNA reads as TGTGCCATCAGTGAGGGGGTAGGCACTGAAGCTTTCTTT.

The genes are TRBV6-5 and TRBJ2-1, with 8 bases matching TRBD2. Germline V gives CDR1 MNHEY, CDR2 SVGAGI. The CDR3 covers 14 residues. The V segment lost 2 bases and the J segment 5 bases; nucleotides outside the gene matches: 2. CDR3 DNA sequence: TGTGCCAGCAGTTACACGGGAGGGAACAATGAGCAGTTCTTC. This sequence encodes CASSYTGGNNEQFF.

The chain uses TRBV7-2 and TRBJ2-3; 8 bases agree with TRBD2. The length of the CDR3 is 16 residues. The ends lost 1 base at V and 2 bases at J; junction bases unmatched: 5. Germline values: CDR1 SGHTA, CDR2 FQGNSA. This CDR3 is CASSLGGLGPTDTQYF. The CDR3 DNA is TGTGCCAGCAGCTTAGGGGGACTAGGACCCACAGATACGCAGTATTTT.

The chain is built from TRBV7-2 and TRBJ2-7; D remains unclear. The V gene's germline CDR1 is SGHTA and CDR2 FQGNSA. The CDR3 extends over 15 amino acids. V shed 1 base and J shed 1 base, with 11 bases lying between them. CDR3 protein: CASSLVPLVSYEQYF. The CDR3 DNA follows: TGTGCCAGCAGCTTAGTACCGCTAGTATCCTACGAGCAGTACTTC.

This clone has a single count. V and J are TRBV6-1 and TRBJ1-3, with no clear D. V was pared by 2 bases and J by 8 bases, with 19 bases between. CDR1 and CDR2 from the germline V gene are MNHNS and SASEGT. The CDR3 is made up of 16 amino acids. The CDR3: CASSEPRAGRAHTIYF. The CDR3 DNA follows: TGTGCCAGCAGTGAACCTCGGGCGGGTAGGGCGCACACCATATATTTT.

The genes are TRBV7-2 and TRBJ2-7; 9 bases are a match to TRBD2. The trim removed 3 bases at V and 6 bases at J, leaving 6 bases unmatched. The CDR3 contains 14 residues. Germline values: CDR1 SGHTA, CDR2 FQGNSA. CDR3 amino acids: CASSFSGRGTEQYF. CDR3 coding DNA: TGTGCCAGCAGCTTTAGCGGGAGAGGTACCGAGCAGTACTTC.

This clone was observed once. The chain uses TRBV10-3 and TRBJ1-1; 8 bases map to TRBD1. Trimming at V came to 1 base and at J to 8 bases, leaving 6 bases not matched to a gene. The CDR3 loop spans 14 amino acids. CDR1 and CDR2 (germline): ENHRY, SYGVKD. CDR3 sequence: CAISEYPGGVEAFF. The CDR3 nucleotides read TGTGCCATCAGTGAGTATCCAGGGGGCGTAGAAGCTTTCTTT.

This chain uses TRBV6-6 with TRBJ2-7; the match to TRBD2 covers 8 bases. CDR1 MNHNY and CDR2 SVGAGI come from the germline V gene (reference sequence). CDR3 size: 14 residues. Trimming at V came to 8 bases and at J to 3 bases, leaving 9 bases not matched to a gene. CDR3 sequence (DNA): TGTGCCAGCCGCTCGGGGGGGTTGAACTACGAGCAGTACTTC. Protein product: CASRSGGLNYEQYF.

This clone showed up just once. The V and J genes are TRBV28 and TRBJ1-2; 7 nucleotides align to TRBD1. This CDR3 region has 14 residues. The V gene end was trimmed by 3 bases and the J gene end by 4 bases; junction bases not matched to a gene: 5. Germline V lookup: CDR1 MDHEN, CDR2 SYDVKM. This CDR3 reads CASSLTGWIYGYTF. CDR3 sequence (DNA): TGTGCCAGCAGTTTGACAGGGTGGATCTATGGCTACACCTTC.

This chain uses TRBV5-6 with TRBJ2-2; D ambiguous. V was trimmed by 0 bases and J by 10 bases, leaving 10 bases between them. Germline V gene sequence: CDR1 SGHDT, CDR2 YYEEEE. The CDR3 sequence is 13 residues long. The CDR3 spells CASSLGVGAELFF. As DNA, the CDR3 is TGTGCCAGCAGCTTGGGGGTTGGAGCGGAGCTGTTTTTT.

The DNA for the CDR3 is TGCGCCAGCAGCCAAGATCAGGCTACCACAGATACGCAGTATTTT. As protein: CASSQDQATTDTQYF. The chain joins TRBV4-1 to TRBJ2-3; D is unclear. Looked up from germline, CDR1 is MGHRA and CDR2 is YSYEKL. This CDR3 spans 15 amino acids. The V end lost 0 bases, the J end lost 2 bases, and 9 bases lay between the germline ends.

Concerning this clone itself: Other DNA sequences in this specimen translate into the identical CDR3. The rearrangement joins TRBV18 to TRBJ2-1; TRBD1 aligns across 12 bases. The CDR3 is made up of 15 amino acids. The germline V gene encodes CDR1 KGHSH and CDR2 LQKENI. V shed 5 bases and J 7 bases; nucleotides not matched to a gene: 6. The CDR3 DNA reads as TGTGCCAGCTCATTGGGGACAGGGGGCTTGAATGAGCAGTTCTTC. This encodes CASSLGTGGLNEQFF.

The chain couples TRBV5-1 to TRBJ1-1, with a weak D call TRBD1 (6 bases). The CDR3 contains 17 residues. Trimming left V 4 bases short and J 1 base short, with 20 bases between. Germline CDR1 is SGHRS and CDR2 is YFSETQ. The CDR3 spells CASSRMEKDRPNTEAFF. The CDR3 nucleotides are TGCGCCAGCAGCCGAATGGAAAAGGACAGACCGAACACTGAAGCTTTCTTT.